This record covers a single T cell receptor beta chain. CDR1 and CDR2 (germline): LNHDA, SQIVND (reference sequence). The CDR3 covers 18 residues. J lost 0 bases, V lost 1 base, and 8 bases had no gene match. The data are from a study of CD8 T cells in Susac syndrome. Random-hexamer reverse transcription was applied to roughly 0.5 to 1 ug RNA. Amplification of TCR beta CDR3 by immunoSEQ multiplex PCR spanned 54 Vbeta and 13 Jbeta. TCRdb analysed the immunoSEQ multiplex PCR reads with MiXCR anew, one entry per CDR3 protein. In the table there are fewer than 250,000 distinct CDR3 sequences, approximately 95% of which are singletons.

The V gene is TRBV19, the J gene TRBJ2-1; 8 bases map to TRBD2. This receptor was taken from a human donor in good health. Sequenced sample: CD4+ T cells from PBMCs. The CDR3 here is CASSIGPGGAPSYNEQFF. CDR3 nucleotides: TGTGCCAGTAGTATAGGCCCGGGGGGGGCCCCCTCCTACAATGAGCAGTTCTTC. Drawing the rest from reference TRBV19 and TRBJ2-1, the complete variable domain is DGGITQSPKYLFRKEGQNVTLSCEQNLNHDAMYWYRQDPGQGLRLIYYSQIVNDFQKGDIAEGYSVSREKKESFPLTVTSAQKNPTAFYLCASSIGPGGAPSYNEQFFGPGTRLTVL.